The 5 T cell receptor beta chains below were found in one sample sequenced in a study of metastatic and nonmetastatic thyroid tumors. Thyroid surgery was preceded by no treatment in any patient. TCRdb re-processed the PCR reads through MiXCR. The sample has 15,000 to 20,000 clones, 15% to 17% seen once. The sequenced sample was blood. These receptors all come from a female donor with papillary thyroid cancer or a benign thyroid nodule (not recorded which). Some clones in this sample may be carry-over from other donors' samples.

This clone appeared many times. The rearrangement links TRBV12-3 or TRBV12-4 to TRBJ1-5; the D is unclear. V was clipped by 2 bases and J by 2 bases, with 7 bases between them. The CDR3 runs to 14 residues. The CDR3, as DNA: TGTGCCAGCAGTTTATTCCTAGGCAATCAGCCCCAGCATTTT. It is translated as CASSLFLGNQPQHF.

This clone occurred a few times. Written as DNA, the CDR3 is TGTGCCAGTAGACAGGGGGAGACCCAGTACTTC. Protein: CASRQGETQYF. This chain joins TRBV19 and TRBJ2-5; 7 bases are shared with TRBD1. This CDR3 is 11 amino acids long. Germline V lookup: CDR1 LNHDA, CDR2 SQIVND (reference sequence). The V and J ends lost 6 bases and 5 bases, in that order; junction bases with no gene match: 0.

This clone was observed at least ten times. DNA for the CDR3: TGTGCCAGTTCACCCGGGGCAGGGCCCAGCTCCTACAATGAGCAGTTCTTC. This encodes CASSPGAGPSSYNEQFF. The V gene is TRBV27, the J gene TRBJ2-1, with D perhaps assigned TRBD1 or TRBD2 (5 bases each). This CDR3 is 17 amino acids long. V was trimmed by 9 bases and J by 0 bases, leaving 21 bases between them. Looked up from germline, CDR1 is MNHEY and CDR2 is SMNVEV (reference sequence).

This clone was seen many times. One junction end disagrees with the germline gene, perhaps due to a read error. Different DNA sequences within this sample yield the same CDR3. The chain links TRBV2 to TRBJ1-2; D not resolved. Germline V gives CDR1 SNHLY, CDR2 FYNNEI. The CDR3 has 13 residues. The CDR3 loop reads CASSAGTHYGYTF. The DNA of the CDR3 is TGCGCCAGCAGTGCCGGAACCCACTATGGCTACACCTTC.

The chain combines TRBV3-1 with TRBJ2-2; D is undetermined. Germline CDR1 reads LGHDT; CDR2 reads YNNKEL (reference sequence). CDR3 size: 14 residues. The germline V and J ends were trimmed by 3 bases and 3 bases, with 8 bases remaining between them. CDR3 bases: TGTGCCAGCAGCCAGGCCAGACACACCGGGGAGCTGTTTTTT. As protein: CASSQARHTGELFF.